The 18 T cell receptor beta chains below all came from one sample that was sequenced in a study of PD-L1 blockade in urothelial cancer. Noted time point: pretreatment peripheral blood. Here immunoSEQ multiplex PCR was the method, and the copy in TCRdb shows in-frame clones only, minus some. Of about 72,000 clones listed, approximately 84% were seen once; the top ten hold around 14%. This material consisted of PBMCs, taken around atezolizumab (anti-PD-L1) treatment. The receptors here all came from a man aged 55 to 70 with urothelial cancer.

This clone was counted a single time. The chain carries TRBV15 and TRBJ2-7; the D gene is possibly TRBD1 (6 bases). In germline, CDR1 is LNHNV, CDR2 YYDKDF (reference sequence). Deletions cut 9 bases from V and 6 bases from J, with 15 bases between. This CDR3 region has 12 residues. The DNA for the CDR3 is TGTGCCACTCGGGACAAATCCCTCGAGCAGTACTTC. It is translated as CATRDKSLEQYF.

The chain recombines TRBV5-8 with TRBJ2-3; TRBD1 is a possible D gene (6 bases). The CDR3 totals 14 residues. The germline gives CDR1 SGHTS, CDR2 YDEGEE. Trimming cost V 0 bases and J 5 bases, with 10 bases left between them. The CDR3 sequence is CASSLAPGEDTQYF. DNA of the CDR3: TGTGCCAGCAGCTTGGCCCCAGGGGAAGATACGCAGTATTTT.

This chain uses TRBV18 with TRBJ2-3, with TRBD1 matching over 10 bases. Unmatched junction bases numbered 10, after V lost 2 bases and J lost 5 bases. The CDR3 totals 17 residues. The germline V gene encodes CDR1 KGHSH and CDR2 LQKENI. The CDR3 loop reads CASSPSPGQGSGDTQYF. The CDR3 bases are TGTGCCAGCTCACCATCACCGGGACAGGGGTCTGGAGATACGCAGTATTTT. Looking up the rest from reference TRBV18 and TRBJ2-3 gives the full variable domain: NAGVMQNPRHLVRRRGQEARLRCSPMKGHSHVYWYRQLPEEGLKFMVYLQKENIIDESGMPKERFSAEFPKEGPSILRIQQVVRGDSAAYFCASSPSPGQGSGDTQYFGPGTRLTVL.

This CDR3 reads CASSLASQQYNSPLHF. The CDR3 DNA is TGTGCCAGCAGCTTAGCTAGCCAGCAATATAATTCACCCCTCCACTTT. This sequence joins TRBV11-3 and TRBJ1-6; no reliable D call. The length of the CDR3 is 16 residues. V lost 1 base to trimming and J lost 4 bases, with 11 bases between them. Germline V CDR1 and CDR2: SGHNT, YENEEA.

The chain joins TRBV5-1 to TRBJ2-3, with D perhaps TRBD2 (7 bases). CDR1 is SGHRS, CDR2 YFSETQ, per germline. The CDR3 contains 13 residues. The V end lost 5 bases, the J end lost 2 bases, and 9 bases lay between the germline ends. The CDR3 nucleotides read TGCGCCAGCAGGCGGGGGCCCACAGATACGCAGTATTTT. This translates into CASRRGPTDTQYF.

V gene TRBV18 combines with J gene TRBJ2-5, with TRBD2 identical over 7 bases. V lost 1 base to trimming and J lost 0 bases; unmatched junction nucleotides: 2. The germline CDR1 and CDR2 sequences are KGHSH and LQKENI. The CDR3 spans 15 residues. CDR3 coding DNA: TGTGCCAGCTCACCACGGCTAGCGGACCAAGAGACCCAGTACTTC. The encoded protein is CASSPRLADQETQYF. Together with reference TRBV18 and TRBJ2-5, the CDR3 gives the full variable domain: NAGVMQNPRHLVRRRGQEARLRCSPMKGHSHVYWYRQLPEEGLKFMVYLQKENIIDESGMPKERFSAEFPKEGPSILRIQQVVRGDSAAYFCASSPRLADQETQYFGPGTRLLVL.

The chain couples TRBV19 to TRBJ1-5; TRBD1 aligns across 9 bases. V was clipped by 9 bases and J by 4 bases; unmatched bases: 16. The CDR3 has 17 residues. Germline assignment: CDR1 LNHDA and CDR2 SQIVND (reference sequence). CDR3 DNA sequence: TGTGCCAGCCGGGACAGGGACGTTTTACTTAGAAATCAGCCCCAGCATTTT. It encodes CASRDRDVLLRNQPQHF.

This clone showed up just a few times. Here the CDR3 DNA reads TGTGCCAGCAGCTTTAACAGGGGGAATCAGCCCCAGCATTTT. Translation gives CASSFNRGNQPQHF. The V call is TRBV7-8, the J call TRBJ1-5, with 8 positions matching TRBD1. Trimming took 3 bases from V and 4 from J; bases not matched to a gene: 2. Germline CDR1 and CDR2: SGHVS and FQNEAQ. The CDR3 has 14 amino acids.

The chain joins TRBV10-1 to TRBJ1-3, with D possibly matching TRBD1 (6 bases). In germline, CDR1 is WNHNN, CDR2 SYGVQD (reference sequence). V was cut by 1 base and J by 0 bases, with 16 bases left in between. This CDR3 spans 18 amino acids. The CDR3 bases are TGCGCCAGCAGTGAGTACAGGGCCCCTCGGGGCTCTGGAAACACCATATATTTT. Translating gives CASSEYRAPRGSGNTIYF.

The rearrangement uses TRBV27 and TRBJ2-7; D call uncertain. Trimming removed 11 bases from V and 4 bases from J, with 12 bases in between. Looked up from germline, CDR1 is MNHEY and CDR2 is SMNVEV (reference sequence). The CDR3 runs 11 residues. CDR3 DNA: TGTGCCCGGTTGTCGAAATACGAGCAGTACTTC. Protein sequence: CARLSKYEQYF.

This chain uses TRBV2 with TRBJ1-1; 7 nucleotides line up with TRBD1. Losses at the gene ends were 4 bases for V and 11 bases for J; bases not matched to a gene: 7. The germline CDR1 and CDR2 sequences are SNHLY and FYNNEI. The CDR3 totals 12 residues. CDR3 in amino acids: CASSGQGQTAFF. Written as DNA, the CDR3 is TGTGCCAGCAGTGGACAGGGCCAGACTGCTTTCTTT.

The CDR3 coding sequence is TGTGCCAGTAGTCCCCCAGGGTTTGGCGAGCAGTACTTC. This sequence encodes CASSPPGFGEQYF. The gene calls are TRBV19 and TRBJ2-7, with D perhaps matching TRBD1 (5 bases). Trimming cost V 5 bases and J 6 bases, with 14 bases left between them. From germline, CDR1 is LNHDA and CDR2 SQIVND (reference sequence). This CDR3 is 13 amino acids long.

This sequence joins TRBV7-2 and TRBJ1-4, with 9 bases lining up with TRBD1. V shed 1 base and J 9 bases; nucleotides not matched to a gene: 6. The CDR3 runs to 15 residues. Looked up from germline, CDR1 is SGHTA and CDR2 is FQGNSA. The DNA of the CDR3 is TGTGCCAGCAGCTTAGGTGGGACAGGGTTAAAAAAACTGTTTTTT. Encoded protein: CASSLGGTGLKKLFF.

This chain joins TRBV28 and TRBJ2-2, with 8 bases identical to TRBD1. The junction had 18 bases not matched to a gene; V was cut back by 5 bases and J by 1 base. The CDR3 loop spans 20 amino acids. CDR1 is MDHEN and CDR2 is SYDVKM in the germline V gene. CDR3 in amino acids: CASSLTGQGALWVNTGELFF. CDR3 nucleotides: TGTGCCAGCAGTCTTACAGGGCAGGGGGCCTTATGGGTGAACACCGGGGAGCTGTTTTTT.

The rearrangement links TRBV7-2 to TRBJ2-1; 16 bases match TRBD2. The ends lost 7 bases at V and 5 bases at J; junction bases unmatched: 8. Germline V lookup: CDR1 SGHTA, CDR2 FQGNSA. The CDR3 has 17 amino acids. The CDR3 coding sequence is TGTGCCAGCACCGCTCCGGGACTAGCGGGGGGGAACAATGAGCAGTTCTTC. Translating it yields CASTAPGLAGGNNEQFF.

The DNA for the CDR3 is TGCGCCAGCAGCCCACAGGCGGGGGCGCGCACAGATACGCAGTATTTT. This gives the protein CASSPQAGARTDTQYF. The chain has TRBV4-3 and TRBJ2-3; D is perhaps TRBD2 (7 bases). V lost 4 bases and J lost 1, with 15 bases in between. Germline V lookup: CDR1 LGHNA, CDR2 YSLEER. CDR3 length: 16 residues.

The genes are TRBV19 and TRBJ2-7; 8 bases are shared with TRBD1. Germline values: CDR1 LNHDA, CDR2 SQIVND (reference sequence). V lost 2 bases to trimming and J lost 7 bases; unmatched junction nucleotides: 1. There are 12 residues in the CDR3. The CDR3 is CASSITGGEQYF. In DNA form, the CDR3 reads TGTGCCAGTAGTATAACAGGGGGTGAGCAGTACTTC.

The chain employs TRBV5-1 and TRBJ2-7; 8 nucleotides align to TRBD1. Germline-derived CDR1 and CDR2 are SGHRS and YFSETQ. After removal of 0 bases from V and 4 bases from J, the junction contained 3 bases not matched to a gene. The CDR3 totals 14 residues. CDR3 sequence (DNA): TGCGCCAGCAGCTTGGCAGGGGGCGCGTACGAGCAGTACTTC. It specifies CASSLAGGAYEQYF.